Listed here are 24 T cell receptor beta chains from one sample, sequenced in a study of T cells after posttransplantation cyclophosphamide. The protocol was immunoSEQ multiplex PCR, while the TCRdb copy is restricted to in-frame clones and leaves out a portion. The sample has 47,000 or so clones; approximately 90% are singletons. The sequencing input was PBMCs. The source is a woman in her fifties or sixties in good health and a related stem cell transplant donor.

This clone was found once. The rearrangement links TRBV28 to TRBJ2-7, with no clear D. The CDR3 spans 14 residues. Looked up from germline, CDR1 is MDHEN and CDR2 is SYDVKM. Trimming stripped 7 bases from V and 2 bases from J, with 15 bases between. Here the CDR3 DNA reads TGTGCCAGCACCCTCCGACTGTCGACCTACGAGCAGTACTTC. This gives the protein CASTLRLSTYEQYF.

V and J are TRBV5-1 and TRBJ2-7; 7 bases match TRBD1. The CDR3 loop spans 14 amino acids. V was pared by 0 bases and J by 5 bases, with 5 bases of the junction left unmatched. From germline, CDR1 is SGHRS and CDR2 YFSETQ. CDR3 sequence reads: CASSLGGTENEQYF. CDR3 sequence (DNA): TGCGCCAGCAGCTTGGGAGGGACAGAGAACGAGCAGTACTTC. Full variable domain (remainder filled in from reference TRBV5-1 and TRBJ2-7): KAGVTQTPRYLIKTRGQQVTLSCSPISGHRSVSWYQQTPGQGLQFLFEYFSETQRNKGNFPGRFSGRQFSNSRSEMNVSTLELGDSALYLCASSLGGTENEQYFGPGTRLTVT.

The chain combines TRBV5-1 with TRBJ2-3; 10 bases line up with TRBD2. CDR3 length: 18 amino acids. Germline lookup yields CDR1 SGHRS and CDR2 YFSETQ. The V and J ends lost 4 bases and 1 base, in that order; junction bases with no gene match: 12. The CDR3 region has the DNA TGCGCCAGCAGCCAGGGTACTAGCGGGACCGGGGGCACAGATACGCAGTATTTT. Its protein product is CASSQGTSGTGGTDTQYF.

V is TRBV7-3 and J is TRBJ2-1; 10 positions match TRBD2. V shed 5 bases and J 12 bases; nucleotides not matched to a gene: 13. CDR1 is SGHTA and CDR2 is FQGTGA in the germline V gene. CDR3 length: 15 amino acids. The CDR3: CASSPLAGGGAGQFF. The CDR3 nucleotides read TGTGCCAGCAGCCCTTTAGCGGGAGGAGGTGCGGGGCAGTTCTTC.

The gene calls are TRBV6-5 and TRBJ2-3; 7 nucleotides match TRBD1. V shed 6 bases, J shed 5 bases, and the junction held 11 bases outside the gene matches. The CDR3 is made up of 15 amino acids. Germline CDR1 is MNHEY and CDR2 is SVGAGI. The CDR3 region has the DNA TGTGCCAGCAGCAGGGACAGAGTGGTGGTAGATACGCAGTATTTT. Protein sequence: CASSRDRVVVDTQYF.

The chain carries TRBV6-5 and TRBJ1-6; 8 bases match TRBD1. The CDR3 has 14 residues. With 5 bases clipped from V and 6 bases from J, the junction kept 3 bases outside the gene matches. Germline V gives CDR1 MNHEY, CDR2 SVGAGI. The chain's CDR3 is CASSTGGRNSPLHF. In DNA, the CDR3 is TGTGCCAGCAGTACAGGGGGTCGTAATTCACCCCTCCACTTT.

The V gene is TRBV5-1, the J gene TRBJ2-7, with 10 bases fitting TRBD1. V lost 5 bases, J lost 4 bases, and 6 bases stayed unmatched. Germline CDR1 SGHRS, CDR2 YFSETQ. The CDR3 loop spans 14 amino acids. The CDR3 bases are TGCGCCAGCAGACCCCCGGGACAGGGGTACGAGCAGTACTTC. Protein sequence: CASRPPGQGYEQYF.

The CDR3 DNA follows: TGTGCCAGCAGCGCACTACCGGGAGCCAGCACAGATACGCAGTATTTT. It yields the protein CASSALPGASTDTQYF. The rearrangement uses TRBV9 and TRBJ2-3; tentative D call: TRBD2 (6 bases). The CDR3 totals 16 residues. The V gene's germline CDR1 is SGDLS and CDR2 YYNGEE. V lost 3 bases and J 0 bases, leaving 14 bases between the germline ends.

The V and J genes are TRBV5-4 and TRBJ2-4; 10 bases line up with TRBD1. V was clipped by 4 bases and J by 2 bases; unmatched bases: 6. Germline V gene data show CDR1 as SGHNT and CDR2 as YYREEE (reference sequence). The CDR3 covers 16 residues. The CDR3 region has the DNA TGTGCCAGCAGCCAGACAGGGGGCGCGTCCAAAAACATTCAGTACTTC. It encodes CASSQTGGASKNIQYF.

In DNA, the CDR3 is TGTGCCAGCAGACGGGACACCCTTCTTCTCACCGGGGAGCTGTTTTTT. Amino acids: CASRRDTLLLTGELFF. This chain links TRBV27 with TRBJ2-2; weak D call: TRBD1 (6 bases). This CDR3 has 16 amino acids. V was cut by 6 bases and J by 4 bases, with 18 bases left in between. In germline, CDR1 is MNHEY, CDR2 SMNVEV (reference sequence).

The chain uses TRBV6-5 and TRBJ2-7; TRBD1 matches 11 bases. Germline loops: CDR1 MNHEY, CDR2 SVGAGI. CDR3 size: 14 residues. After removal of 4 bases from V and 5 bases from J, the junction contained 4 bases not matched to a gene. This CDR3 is CASSSGQGVHEQYF. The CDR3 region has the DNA TGTGCCAGCAGTTCGGGACAGGGGGTCCACGAGCAGTACTTC.

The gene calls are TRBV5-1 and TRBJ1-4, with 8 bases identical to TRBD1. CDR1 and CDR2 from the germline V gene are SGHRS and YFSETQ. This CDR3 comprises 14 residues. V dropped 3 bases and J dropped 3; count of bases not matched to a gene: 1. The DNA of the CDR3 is TGCGCCAGCAGCTCGGGACAGGCTAATGAAAAACTGTTTTTT. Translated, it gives CASSSGQANEKLFF.

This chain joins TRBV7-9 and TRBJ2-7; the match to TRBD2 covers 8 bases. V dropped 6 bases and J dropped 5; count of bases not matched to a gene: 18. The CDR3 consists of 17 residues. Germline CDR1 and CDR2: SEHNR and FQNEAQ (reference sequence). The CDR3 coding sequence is TGTGCCAGCAGTAAATACTCCGGACTAGCCCAAGGGGACGAGCAGTACTTC. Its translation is CASSKYSGLAQGDEQYF.

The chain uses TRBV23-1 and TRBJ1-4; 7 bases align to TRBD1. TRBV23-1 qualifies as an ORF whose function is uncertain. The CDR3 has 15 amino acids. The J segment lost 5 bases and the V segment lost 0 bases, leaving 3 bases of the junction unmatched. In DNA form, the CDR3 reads TGCGCCAGCAGTCAATCCGGGACAGTGAATGAAAAACTGTTTTTT. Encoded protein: CASSQSGTVNEKLFF.

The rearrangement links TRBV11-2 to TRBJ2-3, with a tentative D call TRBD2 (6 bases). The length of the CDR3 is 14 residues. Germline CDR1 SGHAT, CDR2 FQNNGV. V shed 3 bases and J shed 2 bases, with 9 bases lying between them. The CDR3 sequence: CASSLGGLTDTQYF. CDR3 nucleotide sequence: TGTGCCAGCAGCTTGGGGGGACTCACAGATACGCAGTATTTT.

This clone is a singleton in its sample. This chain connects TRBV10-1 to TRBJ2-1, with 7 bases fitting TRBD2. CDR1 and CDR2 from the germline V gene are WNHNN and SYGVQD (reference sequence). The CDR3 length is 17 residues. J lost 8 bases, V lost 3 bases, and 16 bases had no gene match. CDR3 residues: CASSEPGGGLNRHEQFF. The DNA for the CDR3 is TGCGCCAGCAGTGAACCGGGAGGCGGGCTTAACCGGCATGAGCAGTTCTTC.

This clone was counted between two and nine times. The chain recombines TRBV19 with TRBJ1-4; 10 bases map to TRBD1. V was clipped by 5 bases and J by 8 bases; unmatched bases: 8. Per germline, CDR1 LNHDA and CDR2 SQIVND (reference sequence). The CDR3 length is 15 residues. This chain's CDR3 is CASSARQGAWEKLFF. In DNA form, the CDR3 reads TGTGCCAGTAGTGCCCGACAGGGGGCATGGGAAAAACTGTTTTTT.

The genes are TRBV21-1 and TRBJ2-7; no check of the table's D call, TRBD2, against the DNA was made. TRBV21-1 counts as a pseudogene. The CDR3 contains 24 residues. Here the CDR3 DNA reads TGTGCCAGCAGCAACATGGAGAGGGCTGAAGGCTGGTTTAGCGGGAGTCGGCCCACCTACGAGCAGTACTTC. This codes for CASSNMERAEGWFSGSRPTYEQYF.

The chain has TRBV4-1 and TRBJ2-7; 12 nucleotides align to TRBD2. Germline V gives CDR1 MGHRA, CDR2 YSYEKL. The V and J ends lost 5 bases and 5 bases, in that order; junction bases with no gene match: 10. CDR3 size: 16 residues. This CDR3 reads CASSTRLAGVPNEQYF. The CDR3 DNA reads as TGCGCCAGCAGCACCCGACTAGCGGGGGTTCCCAACGAGCAGTACTTC.

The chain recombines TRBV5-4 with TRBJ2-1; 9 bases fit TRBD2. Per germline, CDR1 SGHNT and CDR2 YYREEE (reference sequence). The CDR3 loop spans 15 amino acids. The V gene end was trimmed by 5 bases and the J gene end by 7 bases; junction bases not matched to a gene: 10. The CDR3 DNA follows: TGTGCCAGCAGACCGGCGGGGGGGCCAAGTAATGAGCAGTTCTTC. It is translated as CASRPAGGPSNEQFF.

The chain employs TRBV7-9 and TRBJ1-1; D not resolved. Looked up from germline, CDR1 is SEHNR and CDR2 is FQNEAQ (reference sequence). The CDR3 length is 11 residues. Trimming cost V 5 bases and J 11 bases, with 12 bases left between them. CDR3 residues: CASSIQKRAFF. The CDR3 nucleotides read TGTGCCAGCAGCATACAGAAAAGGGCTTTCTTT. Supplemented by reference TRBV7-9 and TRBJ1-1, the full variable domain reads DTGVSQNPRHKITKRGQNVTFRCDPISEHNRLYWYRQTLGQGPEFLTYFQNEAQLEKSRLLSDRFSAERPKGSFSTLEIQRTEQGDSAMYLCASSIQKRAFFGQGTRLTVV.

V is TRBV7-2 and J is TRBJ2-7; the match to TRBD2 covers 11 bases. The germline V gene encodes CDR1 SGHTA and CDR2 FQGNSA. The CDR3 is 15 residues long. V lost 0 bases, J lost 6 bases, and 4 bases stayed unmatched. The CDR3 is CASSLASGGAFEQYF. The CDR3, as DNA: TGTGCCAGCAGCTTAGCTAGCGGGGGGGCTTTCGAGCAGTACTTC.

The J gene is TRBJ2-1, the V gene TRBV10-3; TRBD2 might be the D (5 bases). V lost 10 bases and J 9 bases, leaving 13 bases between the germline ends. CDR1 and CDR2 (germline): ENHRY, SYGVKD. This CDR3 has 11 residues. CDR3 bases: TGTGCCACGTCCGCCGGGGTTGAGCAGTTCTTC. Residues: CATSAGVEQFF.

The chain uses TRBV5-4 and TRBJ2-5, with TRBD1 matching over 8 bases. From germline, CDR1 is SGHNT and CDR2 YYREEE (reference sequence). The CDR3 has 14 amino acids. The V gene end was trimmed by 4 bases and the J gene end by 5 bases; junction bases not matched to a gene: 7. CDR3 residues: CASSGRTGIETQYF. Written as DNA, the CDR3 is TGTGCCAGCAGCGGACGGACAGGGATCGAGACCCAGTACTTC. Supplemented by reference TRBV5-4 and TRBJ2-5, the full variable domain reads ETGVTQSPTHLIKTRGQQVTLRCSSQSGHNTVSWYQQALGQGPQFIFQYYREEENGRGNFPPRFSGLQFPNYSSELNVNALELDDSALYLCASSGRTGIETQYFGPGTRLLVL.